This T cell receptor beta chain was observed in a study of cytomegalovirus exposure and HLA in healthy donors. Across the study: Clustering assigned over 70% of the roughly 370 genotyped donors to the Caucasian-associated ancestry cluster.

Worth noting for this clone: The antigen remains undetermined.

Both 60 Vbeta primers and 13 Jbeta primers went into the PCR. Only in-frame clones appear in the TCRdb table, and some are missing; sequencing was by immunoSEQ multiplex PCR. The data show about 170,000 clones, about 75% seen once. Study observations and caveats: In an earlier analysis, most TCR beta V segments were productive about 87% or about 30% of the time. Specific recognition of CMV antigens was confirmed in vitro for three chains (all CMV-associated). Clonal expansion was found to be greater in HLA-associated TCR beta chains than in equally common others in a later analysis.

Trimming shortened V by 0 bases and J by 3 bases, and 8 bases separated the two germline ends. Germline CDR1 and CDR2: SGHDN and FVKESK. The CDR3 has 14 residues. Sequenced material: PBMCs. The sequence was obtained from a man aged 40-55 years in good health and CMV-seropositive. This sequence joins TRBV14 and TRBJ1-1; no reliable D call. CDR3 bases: TGTGCCAGCAGCCAAGAATGGGGAGACACTGAAGCTTTCTTT. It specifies CASSQEWGDTEAFF. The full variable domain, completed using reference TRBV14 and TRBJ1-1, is EAGVTQFPSHSVIEKGQTVTLRCDPISGHDNLYWYRRVMGKEIKFLLHFVKESKQDESGMPNNRFLAERTGGTYSTLKVQPAELEDSGVYFCASSQEWGDTEAFFGQGTRLTVV.